This T cell receptor (beta chain) stems from a study of OX40 agonist ivuxolimab in advanced cancers. Looking at the study overall: Ivuxolimab, which targeted the costimulatory receptor OX40 (CD134), was an agonistic, fully human IgG2 monoclonal antibody. Partial responses occurred in three dose-escalation patients, of whom one had hepatocellular carcinoma and two had cutaneous melanoma. The dose-escalation cohort was about 83% male with a mean age of approximately 60 years, ranging from 23 to 79. Patients were allowed to have had prior anti-PD-1, anti-PD-L1 or anti-CTLA-4 therapy, and around 37% of the dose-escalation patients had previously received checkpoint inhibitors. Peripheral TCRbeta sequencing was intended to test whether TCR sequence diversity was altered and clonal T-cell expansion was caused by ivuxolimab. Of the approximately 53 patients in dose escalation, 19 had hepatocellular carcinoma, around 15 had melanoma, 9 had renal cell carcinoma and 9 had head and neck cancer. Intravenous ivuxolimab was administered to patients every 2 weeks at six dose levels: 0.01, 0.1, 0.3, 1.5, 3 and 10 mg/kg. The monotherapy dose-escalation portion (N = 52 patients) of the phase I ivuxolimab trial is reported in the paper. Points the paper makes about the study in general: Low levels of normalized T-cell clonal expansion were also seen in some nonresponding patients. The antigen specificity of the clonally expanded peripheral T cells was not determined. At doses of 0.1 to 3.0 mg/kg, clonal expansion of both CD4+ and CD8+ T cells in blood was seen between baseline and week 6. In partial responders in the 0.1-3.0 mg/kg groups, normalized peripheral clonal expansion was found to be among the lowest, especially among CD8+ T cells. After ivuxolimab, more expanded clones were found on average in CD8+ T cells than in CD4+ T cells.

Genomic DNA was extracted from sorted cells for sequencing of the TCRbeta CDR3 region. The immunoSEQ Assay was used to sequence the TCRbeta CDR3 regions. Not all clones reach the TCRdb copy of this immuneACCESS table, which keeps in-frame sequences only. Checked studies attribute under half of the gap to unresolved V genes and leave the rest unexplained. Across this sample there are roughly 82,000 clones, with roughly 85% seen only once. The ten largest account for 0.7% to 0.9% of the sample. The CDR3 holds 15 amino acids from the cysteine to the phenylalanine. Just CDR3 DNA is preserved here, 45 bases in frame from base 1. V lost 0 bases and J lost 2 bases; the stretch between them is 9 bases long. In the germline V gene (reference sequence), CDR1 corresponds to SGHNT and CDR2 to YYREEE. The trial excluded patients who had a history of autoimmune disease or were on systemic immunosuppression. Peripheral blood for TCR sequencing was collected from all dose cohorts at baseline, on cycle 4 day 1, and on cycle 7 day 1. Samples were obtained from an open-label, multicenter, first-in-human phase I dose-escalation trial of ivuxolimab. The trial enrolled adults with locally advanced or metastatic head and neck squamous cell, hepatocellular, melanoma or renal cell carcinoma. Before TCR sequencing, CD4+ and CD8+ T cells were separately sorted from peripheral blood.

This clone has a handful of counts. Its antigen remains unidentified. No base quality information exists; no much larger clone differs at one position. The chain joins TRBV5-4 to TRBJ1-3; a confident D gene designation cannot be given. The sample consisted of CD4+ or CD8+ T cells sorted from blood, taken in a trial of the OX40 agonist ivuxolimab. This sequence originates from an adult with an advanced solid tumor such as melanoma, head and neck, liver or kidney cancer. CDR3 loop: CASSLEYGAGNTIYF. The DNA sequence follows: TGTGCCAGCAGCTTGGAATACGGGGCTGGAAACACCATATATTTT.